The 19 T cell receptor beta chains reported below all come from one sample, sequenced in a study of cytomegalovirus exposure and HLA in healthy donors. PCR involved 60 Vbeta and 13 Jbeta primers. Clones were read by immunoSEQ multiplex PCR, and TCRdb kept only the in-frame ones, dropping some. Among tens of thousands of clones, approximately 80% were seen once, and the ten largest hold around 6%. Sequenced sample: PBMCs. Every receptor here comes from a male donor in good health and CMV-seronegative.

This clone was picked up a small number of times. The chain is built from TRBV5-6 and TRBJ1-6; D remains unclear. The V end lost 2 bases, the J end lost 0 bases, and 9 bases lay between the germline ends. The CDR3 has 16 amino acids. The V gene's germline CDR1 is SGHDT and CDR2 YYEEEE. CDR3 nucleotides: TGTGCCAGCAGCTTAACTCCGAGCTCCTATAATTCACCCCTCCACTTT. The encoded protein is CASSLTPSSYNSPLHF.

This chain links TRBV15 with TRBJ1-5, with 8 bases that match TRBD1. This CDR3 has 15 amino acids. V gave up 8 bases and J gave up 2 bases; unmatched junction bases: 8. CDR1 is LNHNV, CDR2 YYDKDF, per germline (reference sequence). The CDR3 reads CATGLTGDGNQPQHF. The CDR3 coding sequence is TGTGCCACCGGTCTGACAGGGGACGGCAATCAGCCCCAGCATTTT. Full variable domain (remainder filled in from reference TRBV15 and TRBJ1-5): DAMVIQNPRYQVTQFGKPVTLSCSQTLNHNVMYWYQQKSSQAPKLLFHYYDKDFNNEADTPDNFQSRRPNTSFCFLDIRSPGLGDTAMYLCATGLTGDGNQPQHFGDGTRLSIL.

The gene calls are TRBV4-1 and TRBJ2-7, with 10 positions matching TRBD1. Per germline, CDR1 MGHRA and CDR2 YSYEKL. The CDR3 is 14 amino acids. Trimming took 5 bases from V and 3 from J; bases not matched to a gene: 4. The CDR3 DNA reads TGCGCCAGCAGCACCGGGACAGGGGACTACGAGCAGTACTTC. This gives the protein CASSTGTGDYEQYF.

Here the CDR3 DNA reads TGTGCCAGCAGCTTAAACAGGGGTAAAGAAAAACTGTTTTTT. Residues: CASSLNRGKEKLFF. The chain combines TRBV7-9 with TRBJ1-4, with TRBD1 matching 7 bases. Per the germline V gene, CDR1 is SEHNR and CDR2 is FQNEAQ (reference sequence). The junction had 5 bases not matched to a gene; V was cut back by 2 bases and J by 8 bases. This CDR3 has 14 residues.

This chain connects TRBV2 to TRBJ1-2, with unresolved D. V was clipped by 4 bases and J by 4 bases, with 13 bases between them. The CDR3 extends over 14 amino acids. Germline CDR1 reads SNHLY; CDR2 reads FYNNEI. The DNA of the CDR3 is TGTGCCAGCAGTGTTTCAGAGGGCTTCTATGGCTACACCTTC. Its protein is CASSVSEGFYGYTF.

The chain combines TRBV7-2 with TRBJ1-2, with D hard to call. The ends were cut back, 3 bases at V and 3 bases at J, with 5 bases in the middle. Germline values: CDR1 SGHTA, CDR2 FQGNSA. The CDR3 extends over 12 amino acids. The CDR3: CASSFPDYGYTF. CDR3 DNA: TGTGCCAGCAGCTTCCCAGACTATGGCTACACCTTC.

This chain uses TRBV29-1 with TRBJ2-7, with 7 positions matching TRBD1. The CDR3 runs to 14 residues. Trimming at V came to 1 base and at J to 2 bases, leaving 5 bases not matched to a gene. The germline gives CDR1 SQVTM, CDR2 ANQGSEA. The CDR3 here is CSVEGAQGAYEQYF. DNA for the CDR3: TGCAGCGTTGAAGGGGCTCAGGGGGCCTACGAGCAGTACTTC.

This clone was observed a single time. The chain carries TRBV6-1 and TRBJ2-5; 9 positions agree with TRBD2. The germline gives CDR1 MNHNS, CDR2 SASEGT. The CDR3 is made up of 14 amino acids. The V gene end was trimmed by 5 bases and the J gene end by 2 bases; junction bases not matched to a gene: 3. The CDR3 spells CASSKGLAQETQYF. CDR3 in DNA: TGTGCCAGCAGTAAGGGACTAGCACAAGAGACCCAGTACTTC.

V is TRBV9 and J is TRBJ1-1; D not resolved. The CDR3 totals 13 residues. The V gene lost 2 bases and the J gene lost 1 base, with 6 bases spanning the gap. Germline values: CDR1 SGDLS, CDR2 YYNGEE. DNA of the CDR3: TGTGCCAGCAGCGTGGCGGAGAACACTGAAGCTTTCTTT. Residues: CASSVAENTEAFF.

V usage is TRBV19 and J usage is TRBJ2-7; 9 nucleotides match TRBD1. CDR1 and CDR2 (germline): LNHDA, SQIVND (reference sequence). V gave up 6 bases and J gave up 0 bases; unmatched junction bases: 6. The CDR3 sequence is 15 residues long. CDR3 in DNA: TGTGCCAGTAGACAGGGGGCGCCAAGCTCCTACGAGCAGTACTTC. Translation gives CASRQGAPSSYEQYF.

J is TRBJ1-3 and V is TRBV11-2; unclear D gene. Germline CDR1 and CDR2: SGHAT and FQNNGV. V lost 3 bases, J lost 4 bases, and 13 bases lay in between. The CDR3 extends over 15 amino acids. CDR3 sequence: CASSLPGYSGNTIYF. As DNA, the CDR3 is TGTGCCAGCAGCTTGCCGGGGTACTCCGGAAACACCATATATTTT.

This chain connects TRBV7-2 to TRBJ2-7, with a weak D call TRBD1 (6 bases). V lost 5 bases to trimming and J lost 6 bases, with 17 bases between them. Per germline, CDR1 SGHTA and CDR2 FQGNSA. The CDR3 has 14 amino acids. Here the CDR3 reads CASSALTTGSEQYF. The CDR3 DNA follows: TGTGCCAGCAGCGCACTCACGACAGGCAGCGAGCAGTACTTC.

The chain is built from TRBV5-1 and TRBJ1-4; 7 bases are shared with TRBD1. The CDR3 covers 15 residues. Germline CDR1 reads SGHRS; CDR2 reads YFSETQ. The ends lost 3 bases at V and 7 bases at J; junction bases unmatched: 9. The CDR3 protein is CASSSQTGTGEKLFF. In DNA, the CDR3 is TGCGCCAGCAGCTCCCAGACAGGGACGGGTGAAAAACTGTTTTTT.

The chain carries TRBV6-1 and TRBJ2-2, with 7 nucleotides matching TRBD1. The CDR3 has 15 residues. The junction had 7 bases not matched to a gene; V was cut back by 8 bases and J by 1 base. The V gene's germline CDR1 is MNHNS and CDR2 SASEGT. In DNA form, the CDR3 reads TGTGCCAGCTGGGACAGACCACTGAACACCGGGGAGCTGTTTTTT. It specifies CASWDRPLNTGELFF.

CDR3 in amino acids: CASSGDSGSGNTIYF. The CDR3 DNA sequence: TGCGCCAGCAGCGGCGACAGTGGCTCTGGAAACACCATATATTTT. This chain links TRBV5-1 with TRBJ1-3; D is perhaps TRBD1 (5 bases). Looked up from germline, CDR1 is SGHRS and CDR2 is YFSETQ. V was cut by 4 bases and J by 0 bases, with 11 bases left in between. CDR3 length: 15 amino acids.

Written as DNA, the CDR3 is TGTGCCAGCAGCTTAGCCCCGACTAGCGGGGGAATTGATACGCAGTATTTT. It encodes CASSLAPTSGGIDTQYF. This sequence joins TRBV7-9 and TRBJ2-3; 12 bases are a match to TRBD2. There are 17 residues in the CDR3. The V gene's germline CDR1 is SEHNR and CDR2 FQNEAQ (reference sequence). J gave up 6 bases and V 0 bases, and 7 bases lay outside the gene matches.

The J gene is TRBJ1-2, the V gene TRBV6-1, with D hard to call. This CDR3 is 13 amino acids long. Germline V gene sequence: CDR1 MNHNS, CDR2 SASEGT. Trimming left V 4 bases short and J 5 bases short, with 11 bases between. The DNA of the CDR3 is TGTGCCAGCAGTGCCTCGCGGGAATATGGCTACACCTTC. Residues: CASSASREYGYTF.

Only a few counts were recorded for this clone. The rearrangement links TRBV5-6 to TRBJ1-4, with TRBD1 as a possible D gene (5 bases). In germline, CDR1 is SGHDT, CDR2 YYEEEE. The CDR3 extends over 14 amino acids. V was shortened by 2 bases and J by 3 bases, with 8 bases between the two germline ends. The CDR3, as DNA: TGTGCCAGCAGCTTCTGGGGGGCTAATGAAAAACTGTTTTTT. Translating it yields CASSFWGANEKLFF.

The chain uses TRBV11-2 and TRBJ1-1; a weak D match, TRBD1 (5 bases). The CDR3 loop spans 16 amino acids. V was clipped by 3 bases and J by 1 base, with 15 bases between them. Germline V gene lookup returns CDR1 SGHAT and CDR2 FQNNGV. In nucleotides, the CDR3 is TGTGCCAGCAGCTTGGGACTCAGGAGGAAGAACACTGAAGCTTTCTTT. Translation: CASSLGLRRKNTEAFF.